This T cell receptor (beta chain) was retrieved from a study of OX40 agonist ivuxolimab in advanced cancers. Study details: Patients received the agonistic anti-OX40 (CD134) antibody ivuxolimab. Regarding the study as a whole: Doses of 0.1 to 3.0 mg/kg were accompanied by clonal expansion of CD4+ and CD8+ blood T cells by week 6.

Germline V lookup: CDR1 KGHSH, CDR2 LQKENI. The CDR3 length is 13 residues. V was cut by 1 base and J by 1 base, with 4 bases left in between. Patients were ruled out by autoimmune disease history or systemic immunosuppression. Measured with immunoSEQ multiplex PCR; TCRdb has only the in-frame clones, and not every one. The table records some 80,000 clones, approximately 92% of them present only once. In its sample, this clone was seen a few times. The antigen is not known. The source material was CD4+ or CD8+ T cells sorted from blood, sampled in a trial of the OX40 agonist ivuxolimab. The sequence derives from an adult with an advanced solid tumor such as melanoma, head and neck, liver or kidney cancer. J is TRBJ1-1 and V is TRBV18; D unresolved. The CDR3 loop reads CASSPQGNTEAFF. The CDR3 region has the DNA TGTGCCAGCTCACCACAGGGGAACACTGAAGCTTTCTTT.